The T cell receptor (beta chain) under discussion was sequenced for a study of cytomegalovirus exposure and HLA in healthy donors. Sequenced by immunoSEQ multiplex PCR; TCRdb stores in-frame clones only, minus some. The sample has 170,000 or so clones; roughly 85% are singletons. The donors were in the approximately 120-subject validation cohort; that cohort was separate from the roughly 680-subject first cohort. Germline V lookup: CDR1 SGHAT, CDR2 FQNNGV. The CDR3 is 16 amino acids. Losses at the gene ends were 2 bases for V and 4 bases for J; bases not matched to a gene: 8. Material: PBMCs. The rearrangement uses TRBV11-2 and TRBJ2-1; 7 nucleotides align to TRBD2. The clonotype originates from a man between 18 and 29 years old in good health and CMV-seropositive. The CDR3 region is CASSLPPGEGYNEQFF. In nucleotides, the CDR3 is TGTGCCAGCAGCTTACCCCCCGGGGAGGGGTACAATGAGCAGTTCTTC.